This TCR beta chain comes out of a study of a mutant IDH1 vaccine in newly diagnosed glioma. For the study at large: Investigators started vaccination 4-6 weeks after radiotherapy alone, or with temozolomide cycles. Radiotherapy, temozolomide, or both had been given previously, and both were given to most.

Study-wide points: Alterations occurring in top peripheral T cell clonotypes seemed unrelated to pseudoprogression.

Time point: week 23, last vaccination. Vaccination used 300 ug of mutant IDH1 20-mer peptide per dose, with topical imiquimod. A note on this clone: The target antigen is unknown.

Sequenced by immunoSEQ multiplex PCR; TCRdb stores in-frame clones only, minus some. The repertoire has just over 65,000 clones, 75% to 90% of them found once; the top ten carry roughly 14%. The germline V and J ends were trimmed by 0 bases and 7 bases, with 17 bases remaining between them. In germline, CDR1 is SGHRS, CDR2 YFSETQ. CDR3 length equals 16 residues. This sequence originates from a man between 18 and 35 years old with glioma. Sequencing was performed on PBMCs, taken from a glioma patient whose treatment included an IDH1 peptide vaccine. This chain connects TRBV5-1 to TRBJ2-1; TRBD2 might be the D (6 bases). The CDR3 region is CASSLAGLAGRNEQFF. DNA of the CDR3: TGCGCCAGCAGCTTGGCCGGGCTAGCTGGGAGGAATGAGCAGTTCTTC. Complete variable domain (other parts from reference TRBV5-1 and TRBJ2-1): KAGVTQTPRYLIKTRGQQVTLSCSPISGHRSVSWYQQTPGQGLQFLFEYFSETQRNKGNFPGRFSGRQFSNSRSEMNVSTLELGDSALYLCASSLAGLAGRNEQFFGPGTRLTVL.